The 25 T cell receptor beta chains in this list originate from one sample, sequenced in a study of blood T cell repertoires in COVID-19. Libraries were prepared by immunoSEQ multiplex PCR; TCRdb keeps only in-frame clonotypes and omits some of them. This table holds roughly 320,000 clones, over 75% found once. Sequenced input: peripheral blood. The receptor set was obtained from a human donor in a cohort sampled during active COVID-19.

In this sample, this clone turned up once. V gene TRBV5-1 combines with J gene TRBJ1-5; no reliable D call. The CDR3 is made up of 12 amino acids. The germline gives CDR1 SGHRS, CDR2 YFSETQ. V was pared by 4 bases and J by 8 bases, with 10 bases between. CDR3 residues: CASSPDGEPQHF. CDR3 sequence (DNA): TGCGCCAGCAGCCCGGACGGGGAGCCCCAGCATTTT. The whole variable domain, remainder taken from reference TRBV5-1 and TRBJ1-5, is KAGVTQTPRYLIKTRGQQVTLSCSPISGHRSVSWYQQTPGQGLQFLFEYFSETQRNKGNFPGRFSGRQFSNSRSEMNVSTLELGDSALYLCASSPDGEPQHFGDGTRLSIL.

The chain is built from TRBV9 and TRBJ1-1; D is uncertain. This CDR3 comprises 13 residues. CDR1 and CDR2 from the germline V gene are SGDLS and YYNGEE. The V end was cut by 4 bases, the J end by 0 bases, with 7 bases between. Here the CDR3 reads CASSTNVNTEAFF. In DNA form, the CDR3 reads TGTGCCAGCAGCACAAATGTGAACACTGAAGCTTTCTTT.

This clone was counted at least ten times. The chain has TRBV4-1 and TRBJ2-7, with 9 nucleotides matching TRBD2. The V gene end was trimmed by 0 bases and the J gene end by 5 bases; junction bases not matched to a gene: 8. CDR1 is MGHRA and CDR2 is YSYEKL in the germline V gene. The CDR3 covers 16 residues. CDR3 nucleotides: TGCGCCAGCAGCCAAGATCGTAGCGGGGGATGGGACGAGCAGTACTTC. This gives the protein CASSQDRSGGWDEQYF.

The chain is built from TRBV5-6 and TRBJ2-5; tentatively, D is TRBD2 (5 bases). The CDR3 has 13 amino acids. Trimming shortened V by 2 bases and J by 5 bases, and 10 bases separated the two germline ends. Germline V lookup: CDR1 SGHDT, CDR2 YYEEEE. This CDR3 is CASSFGGWETQYF. In nucleotides, the CDR3 is TGTGCCAGCAGCTTTGGAGGATGGGAGACCCAGTACTTC.

This chain uses TRBV9 with TRBJ2-1; 7 nucleotides match TRBD2. Germline CDR1 and CDR2: SGDLS and YYNGEE. V was clipped by 3 bases and J by 6 bases; unmatched bases: 9. The CDR3 spans 15 residues. In DNA, the CDR3 is TGTGCCAGCAGCGCGGGACTAACGACCCCCAATGAGCAGTTCTTC. Encoded protein: CASSAGLTTPNEQFF.

The gene calls are TRBV3-1 (or the pseudogene TRBV3-2) and TRBJ1-2; no firm D call. Trimming took 6 bases from V and 3 from J, leaving 11 bases between them. The CDR3 is 13 amino acids. Germline V gene sequence: CDR1 LGHDT, CDR2 YNNKEL (reference sequence). DNA of the CDR3: TGTGCCAGCAGTCCAGTCCAGTACTATGGCTACACCTTC. It encodes CASSPVQYYGYTF.

J is TRBJ2-6 and V is TRBV7-3, with 9 bases aligning to TRBD1. This CDR3 has 19 amino acids. Trimming cost V 5 bases and J 3 bases; bases outside gene matches: 14. Germline values: CDR1 SGHTA, CDR2 FQGTGA. DNA for the CDR3: TGTGCCAGCAGCCTCCGGGTCGGGACAGGGCGCTTTGGGGCCAACGTCCTGACTTTC. It yields the protein CASSLRVGTGRFGANVLTF.

This chain links TRBV14 with TRBJ1-2, with D unresolved. The germline gives CDR1 SGHDN, CDR2 FVKESK. The CDR3 is 14 amino acids. Trimming removed 2 bases from V and 4 bases from J, with 11 bases in between. The CDR3 nucleotides read TGTGCCAGCAGCCAAAAGGGAGCCATCTATGGCTACACCTTC. Translation gives CASSQKGAIYGYTF.

CDR3 coding DNA: TGTGCCAGCAGTGATCCAAACAGGGGACAAAATGAAAAACTGTTTTTT. Residues: CASSDPNRGQNEKLFF. The chain has TRBV25-1 and TRBJ1-4; TRBD1 agrees at 7 bases. V gave up 3 bases and J gave up 5 bases; unmatched junction bases: 9. The CDR3 extends over 16 amino acids. From germline, CDR1 is MGHDK and CDR2 SYGVNS. The variable domain in full, completed from reference TRBV25-1 and TRBJ1-4, reads EADIYQTPRYLVIGTGKKITLECSQTMGHDKMYWYQQDPGMELHLIHYSYGVNSTEKGDLSSESTVSRIRTEHFPLTLESARPSHTSQYLCASSDPNRGQNEKLFFGSGTQLSVL.

The chain has TRBV11-3 and TRBJ2-7; 10 positions agree with TRBD1. In germline, CDR1 is SGHNT, CDR2 YENEEA. The CDR3 is 16 amino acids. Unmatched junction bases numbered 14, after V lost 5 bases and J lost 7 bases. DNA for the CDR3: TGTGCCAGCAGCGGCGGGGCGGGACAGGGGATATCGGAGCAGTACTTC. Translation: CASSGGAGQGISEQYF.

This sequence joins TRBV11-2 and TRBJ1-1; 9 positions match TRBD1. V was pared by 5 bases and J by 11 bases, with 15 bases of the junction left unmatched. CDR3 length: 15 residues. Germline CDR1 reads SGHAT; CDR2 reads FQNNGV. As DNA, the CDR3 is TGTGCCAGCAGCCGAGAAAGGGACAGGGCCCGTTTGGCTTTCTTT. Translating gives CASSRERDRARLAFF.

The rearrangement uses TRBV4-1 and TRBJ2-3; D is perhaps TRBD1 (5 bases). Germline lookup yields CDR1 MGHRA and CDR2 YSYEKL. Deletions cut 0 bases from V and 6 bases from J, with 13 bases between. This CDR3 is built from 15 residues. The CDR3 DNA reads TGCGCCAGCAGCCAAGAACAGATTGGACACGATACGCAGTATTTT. The encoded protein is CASSQEQIGHDTQYF.

CDR3 residues: CAWSARDRAHEQYF. The DNA of the CDR3 is TGTGCCTGGAGCGCCCGGGACAGGGCCCACGAGCAGTACTTC. The chain links TRBV30 to TRBJ2-7; 9 positions match TRBD1. The CDR3 totals 14 residues. V shed 3 bases, J shed 5 bases, and the junction held 8 bases outside the gene matches. Germline V lookup: CDR1 GTSNPN, CDR2 SVGIG (reference sequence).

The gene calls are TRBV29-1 and TRBJ1-1; D not certain. Germline V gene data show CDR1 as SQVTM and CDR2 as ANQGSEA. The CDR3 runs 12 residues. Trimming took off 6 bases at V and 5 bases at J, with 13 bases between the two ends. The chain's CDR3 is CSVESGHTEAFF. Written as DNA, the CDR3 is TGCAGCGTCGAATCTGGGCATACTGAAGCTTTCTTT.

The rearrangement links TRBV19 to TRBJ1-3; maybe TRBD1 (5 bases). The CDR3 runs to 13 residues. Trimming shortened V by 9 bases and J by 0 bases, and 9 bases separated the two germline ends. Germline V CDR1 and CDR2: LNHDA, SQIVND (reference sequence). This CDR3 is CASRRDSGNTIYF. CDR3 in DNA: TGTGCCAGCCGCAGGGACTCTGGAAACACCATATATTTT.

V is TRBV19 and J is TRBJ2-7; 8 bases map to TRBD1. Germline CDR1 is LNHDA and CDR2 is SQIVND (reference sequence). With 5 bases clipped from V and 3 bases from J, the junction kept 15 bases outside the gene matches. This CDR3 is built from 17 residues. The CDR3 sequence: CASSPRQGKVGSYEQYF. The CDR3 region has the DNA TGTGCCAGTAGTCCACGACAGGGGAAAGTGGGAAGCTACGAGCAGTACTTC.

CDR3: CATSDSTPGQKTGELFF. CDR3 coding DNA: TGTGCCACCAGTGATTCGACGCCGGGACAGAAGACCGGGGAGCTGTTTTTT. This chain joins TRBV24-1 and TRBJ2-2; 7 nucleotides align to TRBD1. Germline values: CDR1 KGHDR, CDR2 SFDVKD. This CDR3 has 17 amino acids. Losses at the gene ends were 2 bases for V and 5 bases for J; bases not matched to a gene: 10.

The chain has TRBV7-3 and TRBJ2-1; 7 bases are shared with TRBD2. Germline V gene lookup returns CDR1 SGHTA and CDR2 FQGTGA. The CDR3 is 16 residues long. With V trimmed by 1 base and J by 4 bases, 7 bases remained unmatched. In DNA, the CDR3 is TGTGCCAGCAGCTTAAGACGGGGGGATGGTTACAATGAGCAGTTCTTC. Translating it yields CASSLRRGDGYNEQFF.

The chain carries TRBV3-1 (or the pseudogene TRBV3-2) and TRBJ1-2; tentative D call: TRBD1 (6 bases). CDR3 size: 17 residues. Trimming took 1 base from V and 6 from J, leaving 21 bases between them. Germline CDR1 is LGHDT and CDR2 is YNNKEL (reference sequence). CDR3 bases: TGTGCCAGCAGCCAAGTTTTGGTCGGGGGGCGCGAGAATGGCTACACCTTC. It is translated as CASSQVLVGGRENGYTF.

The chain combines TRBV24-1 with TRBJ2-2; 8 nucleotides line up with TRBD1. This CDR3 region has 17 residues. Per germline, CDR1 KGHDR and CDR2 SFDVKD. After removal of 2 bases from V and 1 base from J, the junction contained 5 bases not matched to a gene. CDR3 DNA: TGTGCCACCAGTGATTATAGGACAGGGCTGAACACCGGGGAGCTGTTTTTT. Encoded protein: CATSDYRTGLNTGELFF.

CDR3 nucleotides: TGTGCCTGGAGCAAGGGGGTGCCTTTCTTT. This codes for CAWSKGVPFF. The V gene is TRBV30, the J gene TRBJ1-1, with a tentative D call TRBD1 (6 bases). In germline, CDR1 is GTSNPN, CDR2 SVGIG (reference sequence). The CDR3 is 10 amino acids. V was cut by 3 bases and J by 12 bases, with 11 bases left in between.

The rearrangement joins TRBV29-1 to TRBJ1-2, with D maybe TRBD1 (6 bases). Germline V gene lookup returns CDR1 SQVTM and CDR2 ANQGSEA. Deletions cut 4 bases from V and 4 bases from J, with 13 bases between. The CDR3 is made up of 13 amino acids. CDR3 sequence (DNA): TGCAGCGTTGGGGTGCAGGGGTTCTATGGCTACACCTTC. Its protein is CSVGVQGFYGYTF.

The chain has TRBV7-8 and TRBJ2-4; 8 bases agree with TRBD1. The germline CDR1 and CDR2 sequences are SGHVS and FQNEAQ. There are 17 residues in the CDR3. V was pared by 5 bases and J by 1 base, with 10 bases of the junction left unmatched. The CDR3 DNA reads as TGTGCCAGCAGCACGAACCCAGGGGGCCTCGCCAAAAACATTCAGTACTTC. The encoded protein is CASSTNPGGLAKNIQYF.

This rearrangement joins TRBV20-1 to TRBJ2-5; 7 bases fit TRBD2. The CDR3 totals 14 residues. Germline CDR1 reads DFQATT; CDR2 reads SNEGSKA (reference sequence). V was clipped by 3 bases and J by 3 bases; unmatched bases: 7. The CDR3 DNA reads TGCAGTGCTAGTATTCGCCTAGCGGAAGAGACCCAGTACTTC. As protein: CSASIRLAEETQYF.

The chain links TRBV7-2 to TRBJ1-1; 8 bases map to TRBD1. This CDR3 region has 17 residues. The V and J ends lost 1 base and 5 bases, in that order; junction bases with no gene match: 12. The germline CDR1 and CDR2 sequences are SGHTA and FQGNSA. Written as DNA, the CDR3 is TGTGCCAGCAGCTTAGATGGGTCTGGCAGGGGGCCAACTGAAGCTTTCTTT. Protein sequence: CASSLDGSGRGPTEAFF.